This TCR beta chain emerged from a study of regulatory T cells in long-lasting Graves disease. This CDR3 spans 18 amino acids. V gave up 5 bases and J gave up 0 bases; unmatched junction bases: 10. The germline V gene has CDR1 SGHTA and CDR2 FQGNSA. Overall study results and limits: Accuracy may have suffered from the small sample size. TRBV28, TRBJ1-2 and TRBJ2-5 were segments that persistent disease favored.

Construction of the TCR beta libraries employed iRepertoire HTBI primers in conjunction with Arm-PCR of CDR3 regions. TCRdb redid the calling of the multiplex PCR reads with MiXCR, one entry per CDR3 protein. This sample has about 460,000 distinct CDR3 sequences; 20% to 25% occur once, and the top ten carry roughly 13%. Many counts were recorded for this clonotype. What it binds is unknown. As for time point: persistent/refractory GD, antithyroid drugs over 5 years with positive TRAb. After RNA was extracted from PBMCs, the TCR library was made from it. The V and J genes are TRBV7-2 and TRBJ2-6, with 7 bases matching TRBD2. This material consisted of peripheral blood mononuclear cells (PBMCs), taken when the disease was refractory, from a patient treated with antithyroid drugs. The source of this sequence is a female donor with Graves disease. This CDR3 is CASSPKGAGVSGANVLTF. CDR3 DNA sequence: TGTGCCAGCAGCCCCAAGGGCGCGGGAGTCTCTGGGGCCAACGTCCTGACTTTC.